The source of this TCR beta chain is a study of identical twins (dated by TCRdb to the mid-2010s). Notes on the research overall: To test whether fetal clonotypes persist, this study deep-sequenced TCR alpha and beta repertoires from monozygotic twins, from unrelated adults of various ages, and from cord blood. Replicate twin experiments were performed at different times using different library preparation protocols to rule out contamination. The paper as a whole reports these results and caveats: Because the same donors could not be followed over many years, the conclusions depended on cross-sectional statistical analysis. Compared with coincidental sharing between unrelated individuals, out-of-frame TCR alpha sequences shared between twins showed an excess of sequences with low generation probability. Fewer insertions were carried by abundant cord blood beta clonotypes; a weaker similar trend was observed in young adult naive repertoires, while no such trend was observed in memory repertoires. Invariant T cells such as MAIT and iNKT could partly confound zero-insertion analyses, though diverse VJ usage argued against this for most clonotypes. In monozygotic twins, recombination models systematically underestimated out-of-frame TCR alpha sharing, but the models matched the sharing seen between unrelated individuals. A weaker excess of twin sharing was found in beta out-of-frame sequences because the signal-to-noise ratio was lowered by fewer shared sequences.

Receptors were amplified or captured by 5' RACE. Sequencing was performed on an Illumina HiSeq 2000. A universal primer binding site was introduced by template switching, and a unique molecular identifier was present in the final cDNA, enabling accurate counting of TCR cDNA molecules. First-strand cDNA for TCR alpha and beta chains was synthesized from specific primers in the conserved constant-segment region. To control for contamination, every cDNA library carried two barcodes: a SMART-Mk sample barcode plus Illumina barcodes. TruSeq adapter sequences, together with Illumina sample barcodes, were added in two successive PCR steps. The Illumina HiSeq platform was used with custom primers to sequence TCR alpha and beta cDNA libraries. From the authors' description of their analysis: MiGEC was used to process raw reads and extract unique molecular identifiers, and MiXCR was used to find CDR3 positions. For each individual, recombination models were inferred using an EM algorithm with the repgenHMM and IGoR tools. Shared clonotype analysis was performed with the tcR package in R, normalizing sharing by the product of cloneset sizes. To study raw recombination free of thymic and clonal selection effects, out-of-frame nonproductive sequences were analyzed. TCRdb cleaned the public reads at Q25 with fastp, built clones with MiXCR and kept in-frame beta chains. Each record represents a unique CDR3 protein, reported with the most common genes and DNA among its rows. These V and J calls originate from TCRdb's pipeline instead of the authors' own analysis. For this sample there are about 570,000 distinct CDR3 sequences; over 8.5% appear just once. Of the sample, roughly 3% falls within the top ten clones.

Trimming takes 0 bases from V and 0 bases from J, and the germline ends sit 9 bases apart. The CDR3, cysteine through phenylalanine, is 17 amino acids long. CDR3 DNA is the only sequence kept; it has 51 bases, read in frame from the first base. From the germline V gene, CDR1 is LGHNA and CDR2 is YNFKEQ. All donors were healthy Caucasians. The twin cohort consisted of three pairs of female monozygotic twins, all aged roughly 18 to 29 years. RNA for TCR libraries was isolated from peripheral blood mononuclear cells. This clonotype was found a few times. The specificity of this receptor is unknown. Base qualities were left out, and no much larger clone turns up one base away. These data were also reused for a study on yellow fever vaccine responses in identical twins. The second paper further reports: The authors reported that the T cell response to vaccination in identical twins appeared partly convergent and partly personalized. In identical twins, the study followed T cell clones that responded to the vaccine with precision.

The TCR originated in a woman aged 18-30 years in good health. Recombination linked TRBV4-2 to TRBJ2-6; the D gene is perhaps TRBD1 or TRBD2, each of them matching over 6 bases. Sequenced sample: PBMCs. The CDR3 reads CASSQEGGSSGANVLTF. The nucleotides are TGTGCCAGCAGCCAAGAAGGGGGGAGCTCTGGGGCCAACGTCCTGACTTTC.